This T cell receptor beta chain was identified in a study of cytomegalovirus exposure and HLA in healthy donors. General study results and limits: A missense variant in DCLRE1C was later tied to TCR beta V- and J-gene trimming. Follow-up analysis found HLA locus-dependent TCR association rates, highest for DRB1 and lowest for HLA-C.

60 Vbeta and 13 Jbeta primers were used in PCR. Here immunoSEQ multiplex PCR was the method, and the copy in TCRdb shows in-frame clones only, minus some. The sample has more than 250,000 clones, roughly 89% seen once. With regard to this clone: Its antigen is as yet unknown.

This CDR3 has 14 residues. The J segment lost 8 bases and the V segment lost 2 bases, leaving 5 bases of the junction unmatched. Germline V gene data show CDR1 as MGHRA and CDR2 as YSYEKL. The rearrangement joins TRBV4-1 to TRBJ1-5, with 8 bases identical to TRBD1. The receptor's source is a woman aged 18-29 years in good health and CMV-seronegative. Sequencing was carried out using PBMCs. The CDR3 is CASSQTGGNKPQHF. CDR3 bases: TGCGCCAGCAGCCAAACAGGGGGTAATAAGCCCCAGCATTTT.